The 21 T cell receptor beta chains below were found in one sample sequenced in a study of blood T cell repertoires in COVID-19. Profiling relied on immunoSEQ multiplex PCR, and the TCRdb table lists in-frame clones only, not all of them. The profile shows around 220,000 clones, about nine tenths of them singletons. The specimen sequenced was PBMCs or T cells enriched from blood (not recorded which). Source of these receptors: a woman in her twenties or thirties with acute COVID-19.

The chain couples TRBV9 to TRBJ2-7; 11 bases map to TRBD1. This CDR3 spans 15 amino acids. Germline lookup yields CDR1 SGDLS and CDR2 YYNGEE. V shed 0 bases and J 2 bases; nucleotides not matched to a gene: 1. The CDR3 region is CASSVEGQGAYEQYF. The CDR3 coding sequence is TGTGCCAGCAGCGTAGAGGGACAGGGGGCCTACGAGCAGTACTTC.

The chain links TRBV29-1 to TRBJ2-2, with 10 nucleotides matching TRBD2. CDR1 SQVTM and CDR2 ANQGSEA come from the germline V gene. The CDR3 extends over 14 amino acids. The V segment lost 7 bases and the J segment 6 bases; nucleotides outside the gene matches: 8. CDR3 region: CSGRTSGSAGELFF. In nucleotides, the CDR3 is TGCAGCGGGCGGACTAGCGGTAGTGCCGGGGAGCTGTTTTTT.

This clone was seen once. The V gene is TRBV9, the J gene TRBJ1-1, with 7 bases fitting TRBD1. This CDR3 region has 15 residues. V was pared by 3 bases and J by 4 bases, with 9 bases of the junction left unmatched. CDR1 is SGDLS and CDR2 is YYNGEE in the germline V gene. The CDR3 spells CASSAPTGPSTEAFF. As DNA, the CDR3 is TGTGCCAGCAGCGCCCCGACAGGGCCGAGCACTGAAGCTTTCTTT.

V is TRBV15 and J is TRBJ2-5; TRBD1 matches at 8 bases. CDR1 and CDR2 (germline): LNHNV, YYDKDF (reference sequence). The CDR3 runs to 17 residues. With V trimmed by 1 base and J by 4 bases, 11 bases remained unmatched. The CDR3 region is CATSRATGTGLRETQYF. Written as DNA, the CDR3 is TGTGCCACCAGCAGAGCAACCGGGACAGGCCTTAGAGAGACCCAGTACTTC.

This chain connects TRBV9 to TRBJ2-1, with 7 bases lining up with TRBD2. This CDR3 has 16 residues. Per germline, CDR1 SGDLS and CDR2 YYNGEE. The V gene end was trimmed by 1 base and the J gene end by 4 bases; junction bases not matched to a gene: 8. The DNA for the CDR3 is TGTGCCAGCAGCGTATCGGGGCTAGCGGCATACAATGAGCAGTTCTTC. Amino acid sequence: CASSVSGLAAYNEQFF.

V and J are TRBV7-9 and TRBJ1-4, with TRBD1 matching over 10 bases. J lost 7 bases, V lost 5 bases, and 4 bases had no gene match. CDR1 and CDR2 from the germline V gene are SEHNR and FQNEAQ (reference sequence). The CDR3 has 14 amino acids. The CDR3 spells CASSEDRGSEKLFF. The CDR3 DNA follows: TGTGCCAGCAGCGAGGACAGGGGGAGTGAAAAACTGTTTTTT. Filled out from reference TRBV7-9 and TRBJ1-4, the complete variable domain reads DTGVSQNPRHKITKRGQNVTFRCDPISEHNRLYWYRQTLGQGPEFLTYFQNEAQLEKSRLLSDRFSAERPKGSFSTLEIQRTEQGDSAMYLCASSEDRGSEKLFFGSGTQLSVL.

The chain links TRBV2 to TRBJ1-1; D remains unclear. Germline V lookup: CDR1 SNHLY, CDR2 FYNNEI. The CDR3 runs 11 residues. The V gene lost 8 bases and the J gene lost 5 bases, with 9 bases spanning the gap. The CDR3 region has the DNA TGTGCCAGCCCGTCGGGGACTGAAGCTTTCTTT. Translated: CASPSGTEAFF.

This rearrangement joins TRBV5-6 to TRBJ1-5; D possibly corresponds to TRBD1 (6 bases). The V end lost 3 bases, the J end lost 1 base, and 8 bases lay between the germline ends. CDR1 and CDR2 from the germline V gene are SGHDT and YYEEEE. There are 14 residues in the CDR3. The CDR3 here is CASSWGQSNQPQHF. CDR3 in DNA: TGTGCCAGCAGCTGGGGGCAGAGCAATCAGCCCCAGCATTTT.

The CDR3 protein is CASSERGLGQPQHF. The DNA for the CDR3 is TGTGCCAGCTCAGAAAGGGGTTTAGGGCAGCCCCAGCATTTT. The V gene is TRBV18, the J gene TRBJ1-5; D possibly corresponds to TRBD1 (5 bases). The germline CDR1 and CDR2 sequences are KGHSH and LQKENI. The V gene lost 5 bases and the J gene lost 7 bases, with 15 bases spanning the gap. The length of the CDR3 is 14 residues.

Only one count was recorded for this clone. The chain couples TRBV27 to TRBJ2-2, with a possible D match to TRBD1 (5 bases). This CDR3 is 13 amino acids long. The germline CDR1 and CDR2 sequences are MNHEY and SMNVEV (reference sequence). V was cut by 3 bases and J by 6 bases, with 8 bases left in between. The CDR3 is CASSFTRAGELFF. In nucleotides, the CDR3 is TGTGCCAGCAGTTTCACCAGGGCCGGGGAGCTGTTTTTT.

This clone was counted ten times or more. The chain joins TRBV3-1 (or the pseudogene TRBV3-2) to TRBJ2-2, with D maybe TRBD1 (5 bases). Germline loops: CDR1 LGHDT, CDR2 YNNKEL (reference sequence). CDR3 length: 15 amino acids. V lost 4 bases to trimming and J lost 4 bases, with 13 bases between them. The CDR3 DNA is TGTGCCAGCAGCCCAATGGGGCAGATCACCGGGGAGCTGTTTTTT. Protein: CASSPMGQITGELFF.

This rearrangement joins TRBV3-1 (or the pseudogene TRBV3-2) to TRBJ2-5, with 7 nucleotides matching TRBD1. Per germline, CDR1 LGHDT and CDR2 YNNKEL (reference sequence). The CDR3 is made up of 16 amino acids. With V trimmed by 0 bases and J by 2 bases, 6 bases remained unmatched. Here the CDR3 DNA reads TGTGCCAGCAGCCAAGATCTCCGGGACAGACAAGAGACCCAGTACTTC. Its protein is CASSQDLRDRQETQYF.

The CDR3 loop is CASSPRGPRSGSPLHF. CDR3 coding DNA: TGTGCCAGCAGTCCTAGAGGACCCAGGTCGGGGTCACCCCTCCACTTT. The chain combines TRBV27 with TRBJ1-6; D unclear. Germline V gene sequence: CDR1 MNHEY, CDR2 SMNVEV (reference sequence). V was cut by 5 bases and J by 10 bases, with 21 bases left in between. This CDR3 has 16 residues.

The rearrangement joins TRBV2 to TRBJ2-7; 9 nucleotides line up with TRBD1. With V trimmed by 11 bases and J by 6 bases, 11 bases remained unmatched. CDR3 length: 13 residues. The germline CDR1 and CDR2 sequences are SNHLY and FYNNEI. The CDR3 region is CAGEGQGSSEQYF. The DNA for the CDR3 is TGTGCCGGGGAGGGACAGGGCTCTTCCGAGCAGTACTTC. Using reference TRBV2 and TRBJ2-7 for the parts outside the CDR3, the full variable domain is EPEVTQTPSHQVTQMGQEVILRCVPISNHLYFYWYRQILGQKVEFLVSFYNNEISEKSEIFDDQFSVERPDGSNFTLKIRSTKLEDSAMYFCAGEGQGSSEQYFGPGTRLTVT.

V gene TRBV3-1 (or the pseudogene TRBV3-2) combines with J gene TRBJ2-7; TRBD2 matches at 11 bases. CDR1 is LGHDT and CDR2 is YNNKEL in the germline V gene (reference sequence). Losses at the gene ends were 0 bases for V and 0 bases for J; bases not matched to a gene: 4. This CDR3 has 17 residues. The CDR3 region is CASSQDQGLADSYEQYF. DNA for the CDR3: TGTGCCAGCAGCCAAGACCAGGGACTAGCGGACTCCTACGAGCAGTACTTC.

Comment on this clone: The sample holds other DNA sequences that translate to the same CDR3. This sequence joins TRBV7-3 and TRBJ2-3; 11 positions match TRBD2. This CDR3 is built from 15 residues. The V gene end was trimmed by 5 bases and the J gene end by 2 bases; junction bases not matched to a gene: 3. Germline CDR1 is SGHTA and CDR2 is FQGTGA. CDR3 sequence reads: CASSLAGGSTDTQYF. The CDR3 nucleotides read TGTGCCAGCAGCCTAGCGGGAGGTTCCACAGATACGCAGTATTTT.

The rearrangement links TRBV11-2 to TRBJ2-2; 11 bases agree with TRBD2. The J segment lost 6 bases and the V segment lost 5 bases, leaving 5 bases of the junction unmatched. CDR3 size: 15 residues. Germline V gene data show CDR1 as SGHAT and CDR2 as FQNNGV. This CDR3 is CASSGTSGSAGELFF. CDR3 coding DNA: TGTGCCAGCAGCGGAACTAGCGGGAGTGCCGGGGAGCTGTTTTTT.

The genes are TRBV19 and TRBJ1-2; D remains ambiguous. The CDR3 covers 13 residues. CDR1 and CDR2 from the germline V gene are LNHDA and SQIVND (reference sequence). Trimming removed 10 bases at V and 8 bases at J, with 20 bases between. CDR3 region: CATGRAPEGGYTF. The CDR3 DNA reads as TGTGCCACCGGGAGAGCACCGGAGGGCGGCTACACCTTC.

This rearrangement joins TRBV11-2 to TRBJ2-7; D uncertain. Trimming cost V 0 bases and J 7 bases, with 10 bases left between them. Germline assignment: CDR1 SGHAT and CDR2 FQNNGV. This CDR3 spans 13 amino acids. CDR3 protein: CASSLDPTREQYF. As DNA, the CDR3 is TGTGCCAGCAGCTTAGATCCGACGCGGGAGCAGTACTTC.

The chain links TRBV12-2 to TRBJ2-2; the DNA was not compared with TRBD2, the D call given in the table. TRBV12-2 is flagged as a pseudogene. The CDR3 totals 15 residues. The CDR3 loop is CASRLGLVLAGELFF. The CDR3 bases are TGTGCAAGTCGCTTAGGCCTGGTCCTAGCCGGGGAGCTGTTTTTT.

This chain connects TRBV12-5 to TRBJ2-1; 14 bases are shared with TRBD2. The junction had 8 bases not matched to a gene; V was cut back by 0 bases and J by 7 bases. The V gene's germline CDR1 is LGHNT and CDR2 FRNRAP. The CDR3 totals 18 residues. The CDR3 protein is CASGLVTTSGRAGNEQFF. As DNA, the CDR3 is TGTGCTAGTGGTTTGGTAACGACTAGCGGGAGGGCCGGGAATGAGCAGTTCTTC.